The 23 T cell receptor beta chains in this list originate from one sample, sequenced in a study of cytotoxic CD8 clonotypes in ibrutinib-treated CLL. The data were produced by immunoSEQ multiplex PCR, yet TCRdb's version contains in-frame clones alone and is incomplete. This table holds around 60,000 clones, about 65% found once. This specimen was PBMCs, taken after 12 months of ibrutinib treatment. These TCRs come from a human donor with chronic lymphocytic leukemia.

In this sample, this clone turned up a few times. The CDR3 DNA reads TGTGCCAGCCGCCCACCACGACAGAAAAATCAGCCCCAGCATTTT. This codes for CASRPPRQKNQPQHF. V gene TRBV5-4 combines with J gene TRBJ1-5, with D perhaps TRBD1 (5 bases). Looked up from germline, CDR1 is SGHNT and CDR2 is YYREEE (reference sequence). The CDR3 runs to 15 residues. Trimming left V 7 bases short and J 4 bases short, with 18 bases between.

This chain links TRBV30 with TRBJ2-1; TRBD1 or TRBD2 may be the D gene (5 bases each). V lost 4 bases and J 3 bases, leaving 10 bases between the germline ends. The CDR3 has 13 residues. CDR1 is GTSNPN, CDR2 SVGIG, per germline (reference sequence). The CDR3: CAWTGTNYNEQFF. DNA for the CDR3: TGTGCCTGGACCGGGACCAACTACAATGAGCAGTTCTTC.

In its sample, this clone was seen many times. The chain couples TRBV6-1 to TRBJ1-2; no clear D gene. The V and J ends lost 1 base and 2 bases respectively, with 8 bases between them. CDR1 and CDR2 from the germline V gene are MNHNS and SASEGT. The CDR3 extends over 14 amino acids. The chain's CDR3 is CASSEVGNNYGYTF. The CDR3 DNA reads TGTGCCAGCAGTGAAGTGGGGAACAACTATGGCTACACCTTC.

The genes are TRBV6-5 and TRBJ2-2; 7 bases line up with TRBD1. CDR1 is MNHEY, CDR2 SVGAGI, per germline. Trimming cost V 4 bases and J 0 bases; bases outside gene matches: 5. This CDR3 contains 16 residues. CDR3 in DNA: TGTGCCAGCAGTTCCTACAGGGGAGCGAACACCGGGGAGCTGTTTTTT. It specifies CASSSYRGANTGELFF.

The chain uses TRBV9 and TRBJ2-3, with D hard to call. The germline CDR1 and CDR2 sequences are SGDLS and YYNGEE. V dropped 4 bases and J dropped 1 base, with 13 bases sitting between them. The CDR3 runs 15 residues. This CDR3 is CASSPEILGTDTQYF. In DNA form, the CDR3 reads TGTGCCAGCAGCCCAGAGATATTGGGCACAGATACGCAGTATTTT. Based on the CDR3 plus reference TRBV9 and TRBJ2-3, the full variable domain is DSGVTQTPKHLITATGQRVTLRCSPRSGDLSVYWYQQSLDQGLQFLIQYYNGEERAKGNILERFSAQQFPDLHSELNLSSLELGDSALYFCASSPEILGTDTQYFGPGTRLTVL.

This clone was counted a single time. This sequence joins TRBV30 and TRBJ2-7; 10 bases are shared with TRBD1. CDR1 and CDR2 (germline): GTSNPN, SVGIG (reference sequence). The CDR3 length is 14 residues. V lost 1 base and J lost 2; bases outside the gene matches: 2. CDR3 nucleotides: TGTGCCTGGAGTGGAGGGACAGGGGCCTACGAGCAGTACTTC. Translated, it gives CAWSGGTGAYEQYF. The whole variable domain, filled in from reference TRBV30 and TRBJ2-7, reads SQTIHQWPATLVQPVGSPLSLECTVEGTSNPNLYWYRQAAGRGLQLLFYSVGIGQISSEVPQNLSASRPQDRQFILSSKKLLLSDSGFYLCAWSGGTGAYEQYFGPGTRLTVT.

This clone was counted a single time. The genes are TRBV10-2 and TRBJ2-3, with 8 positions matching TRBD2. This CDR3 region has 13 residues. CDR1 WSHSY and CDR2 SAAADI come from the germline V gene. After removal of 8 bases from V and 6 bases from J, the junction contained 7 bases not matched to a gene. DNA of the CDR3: TGCGCCAGCTGGATCGGGGGGGCGGATACGCAGTATTTT. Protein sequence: CASWIGGADTQYF.

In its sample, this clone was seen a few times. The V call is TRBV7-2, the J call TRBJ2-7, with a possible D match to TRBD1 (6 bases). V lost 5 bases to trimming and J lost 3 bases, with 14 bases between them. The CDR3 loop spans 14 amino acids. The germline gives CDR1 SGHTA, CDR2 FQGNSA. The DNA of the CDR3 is TGTGCCAGCAGCCAGACAGGAAGTCTCTACGAGCAGTACTTC. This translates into CASSQTGSLYEQYF.

CDR3 in amino acids: CASSPDSMGEQYF. Written as DNA, the CDR3 is TGTGCCAGCTCGCCGGACAGTATGGGCGAGCAGTACTTC. The chain carries TRBV18 and TRBJ2-7; maybe TRBD1 (6 bases). The length of the CDR3 is 13 residues. V lost 6 bases and J lost 6, with 15 bases in between. Germline lookup yields CDR1 KGHSH and CDR2 LQKENI.

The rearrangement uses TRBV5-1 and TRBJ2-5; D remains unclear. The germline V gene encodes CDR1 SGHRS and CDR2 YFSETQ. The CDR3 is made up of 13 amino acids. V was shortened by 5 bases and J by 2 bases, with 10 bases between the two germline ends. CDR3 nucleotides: TGCGCCAGCAGTTGGCGAGAACAAGAGACCCAGTACTTC. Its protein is CASSWREQETQYF.

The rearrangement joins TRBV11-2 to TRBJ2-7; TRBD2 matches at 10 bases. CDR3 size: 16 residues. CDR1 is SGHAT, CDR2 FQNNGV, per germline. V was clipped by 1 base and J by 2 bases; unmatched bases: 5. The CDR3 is CASSLALTSGTYEQYF. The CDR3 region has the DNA TGTGCCAGCAGCTTAGCTTTAACTAGCGGGACCTACGAGCAGTACTTC.

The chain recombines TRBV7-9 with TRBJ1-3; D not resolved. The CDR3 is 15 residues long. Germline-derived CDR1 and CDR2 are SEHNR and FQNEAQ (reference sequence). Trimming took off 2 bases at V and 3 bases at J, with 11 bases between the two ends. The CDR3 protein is CASSLTRAGGNTIYF. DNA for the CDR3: TGTGCCAGCAGCTTAACACGCGCCGGTGGAAACACCATATATTTT. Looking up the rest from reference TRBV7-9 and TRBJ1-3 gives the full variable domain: DTGVSQNPRHKITKRGQNVTFRCDPISEHNRLYWYRQTLGQGPEFLTYFQNEAQLEKSRLLSDRFSAERPKGSFSTLEIQRTEQGDSAMYLCASSLTRAGGNTIYFGEGSWLTVV.

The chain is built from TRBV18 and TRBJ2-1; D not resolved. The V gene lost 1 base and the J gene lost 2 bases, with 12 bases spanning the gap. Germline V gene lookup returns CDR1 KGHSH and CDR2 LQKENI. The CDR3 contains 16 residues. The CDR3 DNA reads TGTGCCAGCTCACCACGCCAGCCACTCGCCTACAATGAGCAGTTCTTC. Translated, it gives CASSPRQPLAYNEQFF.

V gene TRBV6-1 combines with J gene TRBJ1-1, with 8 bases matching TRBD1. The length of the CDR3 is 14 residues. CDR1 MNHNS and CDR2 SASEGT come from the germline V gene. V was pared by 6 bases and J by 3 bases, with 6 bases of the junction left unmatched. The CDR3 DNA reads TGTGCCAGCAGATACCAGGGGGCGGACACTGAAGCTTTCTTT. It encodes CASRYQGADTEAFF.

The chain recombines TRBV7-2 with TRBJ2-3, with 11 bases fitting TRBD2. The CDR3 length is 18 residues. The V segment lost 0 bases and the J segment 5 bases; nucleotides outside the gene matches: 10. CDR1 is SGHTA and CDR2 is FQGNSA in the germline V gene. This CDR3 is CASSLAGRTSGYGDTQYF. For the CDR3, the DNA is TGTGCCAGCAGCTTAGCCGGTAGGACTAGCGGGTATGGAGATACGCAGTATTTT. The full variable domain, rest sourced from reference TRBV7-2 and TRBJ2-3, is GAGVSQSPSNKVTEKGKDVELRCDPISGHTALYWYRQSLGQGLEFLIYFQGNSAPDKSGLPSDRFSAERTGGSVSTLTIQRTQQEDSAVYLCASSLAGRTSGYGDTQYFGPGTRLTVL.

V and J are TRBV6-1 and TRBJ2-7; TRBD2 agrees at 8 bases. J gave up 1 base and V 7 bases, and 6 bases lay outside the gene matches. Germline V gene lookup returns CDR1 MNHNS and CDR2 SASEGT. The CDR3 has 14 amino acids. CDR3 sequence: CASTSGTRSYEQYF. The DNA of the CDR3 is TGTGCCAGCACTTCCGGGACTAGATCCTACGAGCAGTACTTC.

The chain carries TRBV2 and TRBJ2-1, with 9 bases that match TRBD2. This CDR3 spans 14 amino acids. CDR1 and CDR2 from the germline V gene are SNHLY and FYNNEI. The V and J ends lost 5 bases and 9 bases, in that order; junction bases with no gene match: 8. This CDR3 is CASSIEREVGEQFF. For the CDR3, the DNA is TGTGCCAGCAGTATTGAGCGGGAGGTTGGTGAGCAGTTCTTC.

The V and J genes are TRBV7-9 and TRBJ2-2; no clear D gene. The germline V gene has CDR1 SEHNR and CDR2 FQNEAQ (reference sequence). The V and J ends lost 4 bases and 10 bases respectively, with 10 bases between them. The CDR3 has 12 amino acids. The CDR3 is CASSYPSPELFF. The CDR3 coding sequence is TGTGCCAGCAGCTACCCGTCCCCGGAGCTGTTTTTT.

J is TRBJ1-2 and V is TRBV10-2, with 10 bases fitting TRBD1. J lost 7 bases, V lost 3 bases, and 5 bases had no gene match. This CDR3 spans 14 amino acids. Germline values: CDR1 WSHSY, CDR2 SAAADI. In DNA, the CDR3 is TGCGCCAGCAGTGATGTCGGGACAGGGGCTGGCTACACCTTC. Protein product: CASSDVGTGAGYTF.

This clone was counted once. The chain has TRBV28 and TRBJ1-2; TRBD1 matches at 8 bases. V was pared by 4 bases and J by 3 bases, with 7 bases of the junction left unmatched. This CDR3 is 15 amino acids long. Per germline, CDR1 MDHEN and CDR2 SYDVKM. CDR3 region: CASSSPRTGHYGYTF. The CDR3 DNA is TGTGCCAGCAGTTCCCCTCGGACAGGGCACTATGGCTACACCTTC.

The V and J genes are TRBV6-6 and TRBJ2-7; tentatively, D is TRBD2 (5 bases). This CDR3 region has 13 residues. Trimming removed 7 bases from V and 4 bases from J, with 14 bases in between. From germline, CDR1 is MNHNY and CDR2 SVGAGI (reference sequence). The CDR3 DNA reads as TGTGCCAGCACCCCGGGGAGCTCGTACGAGCAGTACTTC. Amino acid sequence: CASTPGSSYEQYF.

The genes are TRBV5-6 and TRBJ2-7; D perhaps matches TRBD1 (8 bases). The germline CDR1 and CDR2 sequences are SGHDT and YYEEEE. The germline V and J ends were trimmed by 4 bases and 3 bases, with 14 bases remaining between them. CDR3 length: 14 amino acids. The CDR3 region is CASSTGGEGYEQYF. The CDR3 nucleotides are TGTGCCAGCAGCACAGGGGGGGAAGGCTACGAGCAGTACTTC.

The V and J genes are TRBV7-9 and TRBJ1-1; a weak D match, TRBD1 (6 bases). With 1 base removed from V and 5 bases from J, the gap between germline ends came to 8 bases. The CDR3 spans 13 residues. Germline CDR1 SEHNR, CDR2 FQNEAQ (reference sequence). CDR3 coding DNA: TGTGCCAGCAGCTTAGAGGGGGGGACTGAAGCTTTCTTT. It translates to CASSLEGGTEAFF.